This TCR beta chain was identified in a study of beta chain features in type 1 diabetes. Each donor gave one heparinised blood draw averaging about 120 mL. This CDR3 has 14 residues. Germline V CDR1 and CDR2: SGHVS, FQNEAQ. V lost 5 bases and J 5 bases, leaving 13 bases between the germline ends. Regarding the study as a whole: High-TCR-expressing cells could be over-represented by cDNA sequencing.

The entirety of the isolated RNA underwent reverse transcription, so expressed TCRB transcripts were sequenced. For naive, central memory and regulatory T cell samples, reads averaged approximately 3.6 million. Profiling relied on immunoSEQ multiplex PCR, and the TCRdb table lists in-frame clones only, not all of them. In the table there are 160,000 or so clones, roughly 10% of which are singletons. In the case of this clone: No antigen is known for it.

The rearrangement uses TRBV7-8 and TRBJ2-1, with D perhaps TRBD2 (6 bases). The receptor's source is a man aged 18 to 30 in good health. The material sequenced was central memory CD4+ T cells from blood. CDR3 in amino acids: CASSASAGHNEQFF. The CDR3 coding sequence is TGTGCCAGCAGCGCCAGTGCGGGGCACAATGAGCAGTTCTTC.